This T cell receptor beta chain stems from a study of T-cell reconstitution after alpha-beta-depleted transplantation in children. TCRbeta library preparation incorporated unique molecular identifiers. TCRdb analysed the PCR reads with MiXCR anew, one entry per CDR3 protein. There are almost 500,000 distinct CDR3 sequences in the sample; under 15% occur only once, and more than 5.5% lies in the top ten. This clonotype has a handful of counts. Per the germline V gene, CDR1 is DFQATT and CDR2 is SNEGSKA (reference sequence). The CDR3 consists of 15 residues. V trimming: 5 bases; J trimming: 1 base; junction bases outside the gene matches: 9.

J is TRBJ2-7 and V is TRBV20-1; 9 bases map to TRBD1. The material was PBMCs from the stem cell graft donor, obtained from the stem cell graft. The receptor was isolated from a human donor who donated a stem cell graft to a child with combined immunodeficiency. DNA for the CDR3: TGCAGTGCTCGCCCCGGGGACAGGGAATCCTACGAGCAGTACTTC. Amino acids: CSARPGDRESYEQYF.